One sample yielded the 17 T cell receptor beta chains listed below, sequenced in a study of shared clonotypes between healthy human individuals. Profiled with immunoSEQ multiplex PCR; TCRdb holds only in-frame clones, not every one. The sample yields approximately 600,000 clones, 85% to 95% seen once. Terminally differentiated effector memory CD45RA+ cells were excluded by CCR7 positive selection of CD45RO-negative cells. The specimen was naive CD8+ T cells sorted from blood. Source of these receptors: a woman in her 30s in good health.

This chain uses TRBV4-1 with TRBJ2-1; TRBD1 agrees at 7 bases. V trimming: 7 bases; J trimming: 5 bases; junction bases outside the gene matches: 5. Germline V gives CDR1 MGHRA, CDR2 YSYEKL. This CDR3 region has 13 residues. The CDR3 DNA is TGCGCCAGCAAAGGACAGGAAGACAATGAGCAGTTCTTC. Translating it yields CASKGQEDNEQFF.

The V and J genes are TRBV5-1 and TRBJ2-7; 11 bases match TRBD2. The germline gives CDR1 SGHRS, CDR2 YFSETQ. The CDR3 totals 14 residues. V lost 4 bases, J lost 5 bases, and 5 bases stayed unmatched. The CDR3, as DNA: TGCGCCAGCAGCCTAGCGGGAGGTATCAACGAGCAGTACTTC. Amino acid sequence: CASSLAGGINEQYF.

This chain connects TRBV2 to TRBJ2-2, with D tentatively TRBD1 (6 bases). The length of the CDR3 is 22 residues. The V end lost 6 bases, the J end lost 11 bases, and 43 bases lay between the germline ends. CDR1 and CDR2 (germline): SNHLY, FYNNEI. The DNA of the CDR3 is TGTGCCAGCAGGGGACCATACTCAAAGGGGACACACAGGGATTCCAGAGGTGTAGAGCTGTTTTTT. It translates to CASRGPYSKGTHRDSRGVELFF.

The CDR3 sequence: CASSVLTTGTYGYTF. The DNA for the CDR3 is TGTGCCAGCAGCGTATTGACAACAGGGACCTATGGCTACACCTTC. The chain employs TRBV9 and TRBJ1-2, with TRBD1 as a possible D gene (6 bases). Trimming cost V 1 base and J 4 bases, with 14 bases left between them. The CDR3 is made up of 15 amino acids. CDR1 SGDLS and CDR2 YYNGEE come from the germline V gene.

The chain has TRBV19 and TRBJ1-3; D unclear. This CDR3 is 15 amino acids long. V was pared by 6 bases and J by 0 bases, with 12 bases between. Germline-derived CDR1 and CDR2 are LNHDA and SQIVND (reference sequence). The CDR3 DNA follows: TGTGCCAGTAGCCCCGGCCGGAGCTCTGGAAACACCATATATTTT. Translated, it gives CASSPGRSSGNTIYF.

This rearrangement joins TRBV28 to TRBJ1-5, with D hard to call. The V and J ends lost 4 bases and 0 bases respectively, with 13 bases between them. Germline assignment: CDR1 MDHEN and CDR2 SYDVKM. CDR3 length: 16 amino acids. In DNA, the CDR3 is TGTGCCAGCAGTTGGGAAGTAACAGATAGCAATCAGCCCCAGCATTTT. Amino acids: CASSWEVTDSNQPQHF. Filled out from reference TRBV28 and TRBJ1-5, the complete variable domain reads DVKVTQSSRYLVKRTGEKVFLECVQDMDHENMFWYRQDPGLGLRLIYFSYDVKMKEKGDIPEGYSVSREKKERFSLILESASTNQTSMYLCASSWEVTDSNQPQHFGDGTRLSIL.

The chain has TRBV29-1 and TRBJ2-1, with D uncertain. V was clipped by 4 bases and J by 5 bases, with 9 bases between them. The germline V gene encodes CDR1 SQVTM and CDR2 ANQGSEA. This CDR3 is built from 12 residues. In DNA, the CDR3 is TGCAGCGTTGTTCTTGACGACAATGAGCAGTTCTTC. Translating it yields CSVVLDDNEQFF.

This chain joins TRBV11-2 and TRBJ2-1; 7 nucleotides align to TRBD1. The CDR3 is 17 amino acids. Germline V gene data show CDR1 as SGHAT and CDR2 as FQNNGV. J gave up 0 bases and V 2 bases, and 7 bases lay outside the gene matches. The CDR3 sequence is CASSLPGQLSSYNEQFF. CDR3 coding DNA: TGTGCCAGCAGCTTACCGGGACAGTTAAGCTCCTACAATGAGCAGTTCTTC. The whole variable domain, remainder taken from reference TRBV11-2 and TRBJ2-1, is EAGVAQSPRYKIIEKRQSVAFWCNPISGHATLYWYQQILGQGPKLLIQFQNNGVVDDSQLPKDRFSAERLKGVDSTLKIQPAKLEDSAVYLCASSLPGQLSSYNEQFFGPGTRLTVL.

The V call is TRBV7-9, the J call TRBJ1-2; 7 nucleotides agree with TRBD1. Trimming took 5 bases from V and 3 from J; bases not matched to a gene: 9. CDR1 and CDR2 from the germline V gene are SEHNR and FQNEAQ (reference sequence). The CDR3 consists of 15 residues. CDR3 sequence reads: CASSADRKTHYGYTF. In nucleotides, the CDR3 is TGTGCCAGCAGCGCGGACAGGAAAACCCACTATGGCTACACCTTC.

CDR3 sequence reads: CASTPGLAAYEQYF. The CDR3 DNA sequence: TGTGCCAGCACTCCGGGACTAGCGGCATACGAGCAGTACTTC. The chain employs TRBV6-1 and TRBJ2-7, with 11 bases matching TRBD2. CDR1 is MNHNS and CDR2 is SASEGT in the germline V gene. The CDR3 is 14 amino acids. V was pared by 7 bases and J by 4 bases, with 6 bases of the junction left unmatched.

This clone was recorded only once. This specimen includes other DNA sequences encoding the same CDR3. This chain joins TRBV27 and TRBJ1-2; tentatively, D is TRBD1 (5 bases). V lost 2 bases to trimming and J lost 6 bases, with 10 bases between them. Germline values: CDR1 MNHEY, CDR2 SMNVEV (reference sequence). The CDR3 loop spans 13 amino acids. The CDR3 is CASSLGQGDGYTF. The CDR3 coding sequence is TGTGCCAGCAGTTTAGGTCAGGGCGATGGCTACACCTTC.

J is TRBJ2-7 and V is TRBV13, with TRBD2 identical over 7 bases. The CDR3 runs 14 residues. Germline trimming cut 5 bases from V and 2 bases from J; bases unmatched to any gene: 6. In germline, CDR1 is PRHDT, CDR2 FYEKMQ (reference sequence). In nucleotides, the CDR3 is TGTGCCAGCAGCCCGGGGGGAGAGGCCTACGAGCAGTACTTC. Translation gives CASSPGGEAYEQYF.

J is TRBJ2-1 and V is TRBV10-1; TRBD2 aligns across 8 bases. Germline trimming cut 3 bases from V and 1 base from J; bases unmatched to any gene: 5. CDR1 is WNHNN, CDR2 SYGVQD, per germline (reference sequence). The CDR3 runs to 16 residues. CDR3 DNA sequence: TGCGCCAGCAGTGACCAGCGGGAGTTATCCTACAATGAGCAGTTCTTC. Translation gives CASSDQRELSYNEQFF.

This clone has a single count. The chain couples TRBV5-6 to TRBJ2-2; TRBD1 might be the D (6 bases). Trimming cost V 2 bases and J 5 bases, with 13 bases left between them. CDR1 is SGHDT and CDR2 is YYEEEE in the germline V gene. The CDR3 extends over 15 amino acids. CDR3 sequence: CASSLETGSTGELFF. CDR3 sequence (DNA): TGTGCCAGCAGCTTAGAAACAGGGTCTACCGGGGAGCTGTTTTTT.

V gene TRBV7-8 combines with J gene TRBJ1-5, with D perhaps matching TRBD1 (5 bases). CDR3 length: 14 residues. Germline V lookup: CDR1 SGHVS, CDR2 FQNEAQ. The ends were cut back, 4 bases at V and 4 bases at J, with 11 bases in the middle. The CDR3 DNA sequence: TGTGCCAGCAGCTCCGGGGGAAGAAATCAGCCCCAGCATTTT. Translation: CASSSGGRNQPQHF.

The genes are TRBV30 and TRBJ1-1, with no clear D. Germline CDR1 GTSNPN, CDR2 SVGIG (reference sequence). The V gene lost 0 bases and the J gene lost 3 bases, with 5 bases spanning the gap. This CDR3 is built from 12 residues. In DNA, the CDR3 is TGTGCCTGGAGTGTAGGTCACACTGAAGCTTTCTTT. It encodes CAWSVGHTEAFF.

The J gene is TRBJ2-5, the V gene TRBV7-9; no clear D. Trimming left V 8 bases short and J 2 bases short, with 9 bases between. Germline V gives CDR1 SEHNR, CDR2 FQNEAQ (reference sequence). CDR3 length equals 12 residues. The CDR3 here is CASSKHQETQYF. The CDR3 bases are TGTGCCAGCTCCAAACATCAAGAGACCCAGTACTTC.